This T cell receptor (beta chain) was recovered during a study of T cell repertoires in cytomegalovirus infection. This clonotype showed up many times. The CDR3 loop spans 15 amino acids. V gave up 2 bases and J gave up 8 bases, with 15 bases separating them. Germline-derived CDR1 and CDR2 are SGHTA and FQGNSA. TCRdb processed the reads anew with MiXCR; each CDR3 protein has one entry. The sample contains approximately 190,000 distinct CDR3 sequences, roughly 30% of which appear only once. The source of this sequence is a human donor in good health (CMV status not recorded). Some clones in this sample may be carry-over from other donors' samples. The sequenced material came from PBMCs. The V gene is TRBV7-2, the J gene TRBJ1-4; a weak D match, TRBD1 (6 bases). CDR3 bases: TGTGCCAGCAGCTTACCCCAGGGGAAGAGGGAAAAACTGTTTTTT. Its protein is CASSLPQGKREKLFF. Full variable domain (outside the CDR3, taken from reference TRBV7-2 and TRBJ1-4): GAGVSQSPSNKVTEKGKDVELRCDPISGHTALYWYRQSLGQGLEFLIYFQGNSAPDKSGLPSDRFSAERTGGSVSTLTIQRTQQEDSAVYLCASSLPQGKREKLFFGSGTQLSVL.